The table lists the clone carrying this T cell receptor beta chain with a few counts. The antigen is undetermined. The length of the CDR3 is 19 residues. Germline lookup yields CDR1 LGHNT and CDR2 FRNRAP. Between the trimmed V and J ends, which lost 2 bases and 4 bases, there was a span of 23 bases. This entry is derived from a study of identical twins. General study results and limits: The study found excess low generation probability among twin-shared out-of-frame alpha sequences.

A universal primer site was incorporated via template switching, and the cDNA contained unique molecular identifiers. TCRdb re-called the 5' RACE reads through MiXCR, storing one row per CDR3 protein. The table shows around 480,000 distinct CDR3 sequences, with approximately 14% occurring only once. These sequences were also reported in another study, on yellow fever vaccine responses in identical twins.

The rearrangement uses TRBV12-5 and TRBJ2-2; TRBD1 is a possible D gene (5 bases). This clonotype originated in a woman between 18 and 30 years old in good health. The sample comprised CD4+ T cells sorted from blood. In DNA, the CDR3 is TGTGCTAGTGGTTTGTCGTCGAAAGGGGCTGCCTTACCCACCGGGGAGCTGTTTTTT. Amino acid sequence: CASGLSSKGAALPTGELFF.